This T cell receptor beta chain was recovered during a study of sequential checkpoint blockade in melanoma. As for the study in general: Maintenance nivolumab came after either treatment sequence.

Per the germline V gene, CDR1 is MGHRA and CDR2 is YSYEKL. The germline V and J ends were trimmed by 1 base and 2 bases, with 14 bases remaining between them. The CDR3 sequence is 16 residues long. This table comes from immunoSEQ multiplex PCR, and its TCRdb copy is limited to in-frame clones, with some not included. The repertoire includes roughly 31,000 clones, 86% of them detected once, and over 20% sits in the top ten. Treatment meaning: randomized to nivolumab then ipilimumab (arm A) or the reverse (arm B). DNA-damaging chemotherapy had not been given to any patient beforehand. The sample consisted of CD8+ T cells sorted from blood (inferred from file names), taken from a patient given nivolumab and ipilimumab in sequence. The chain carries TRBV4-1 and TRBJ1-2; possible D gene TRBD1, 5 bases. The clonotype was recovered from a human donor with melanoma. Here the CDR3 reads CASSQVYGRVNYGYTF. The CDR3, as DNA: TGCGCCAGCAGCCAAGTCTACGGCAGGGTGAACTATGGCTACACCTTC.